The present entry profiles one TCR beta chain with its context. V dropped 4 bases and J dropped 9; count of bases not matched to a gene: 15. The CDR3 is 16 amino acids. The germline CDR1 and CDR2 sequences are MDHEN and SYDVKM. The input for sorted-subset replicate PCRs was approximately 200 ng DNA, tens of thousands of T cell genomes. Assay: immunoSEQ multiplex PCR; the TCRdb copy retains only in-frame clones and omits some. The sample lists around 510,000 clones, about 96% occurring once. This entry comes from a study of shared clonotypes between healthy human individuals. The sequence came from a woman in her 30s in good health. The source material was naive CD4+ T cells sorted from blood. Subset indicated: CD45RA+ positively selected. The V and J genes are TRBV28 and TRBJ2-1; 7 bases fit TRBD2. DNA of the CDR3: TGTGCCAGCAGTTCCCTAGCGGCCACCAAGTCTCGTGAGCAGTTCTTC. Translated: CASSSLAATKSREQFF.